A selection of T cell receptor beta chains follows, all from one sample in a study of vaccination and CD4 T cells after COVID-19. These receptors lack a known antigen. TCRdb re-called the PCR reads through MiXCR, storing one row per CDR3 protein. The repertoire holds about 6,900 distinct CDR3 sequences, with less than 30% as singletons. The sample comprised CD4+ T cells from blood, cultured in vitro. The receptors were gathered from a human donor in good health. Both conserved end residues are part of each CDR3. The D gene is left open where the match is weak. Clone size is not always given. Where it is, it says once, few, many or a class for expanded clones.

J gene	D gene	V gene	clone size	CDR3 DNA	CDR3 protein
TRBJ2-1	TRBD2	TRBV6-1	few	TGTGCCAGCAGACGGACTAGCGGGGCTGGGGAGCAGTTCTTC	CASRRTSGAGEQFF
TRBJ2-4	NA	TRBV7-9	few	TGTGCCAGCAGCGGCACTGGGGGACACAAAAACATTCAGTACTTC	CASSGTGGHKNIQYF
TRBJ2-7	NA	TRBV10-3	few	TGTGCCATCAGTGTGCAGGAATTTTACGAGCAGTACTTC	CAISVQEFYEQYF
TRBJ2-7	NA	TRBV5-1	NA	TGCGCCAGCAGCCTCGATCCCAGCACCTCCTACGAGCAGTACTTC	CASSLDPSTSYEQYF
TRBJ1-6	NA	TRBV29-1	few	TGCAGCGTAAAGGACAGCGTCAATTCACCCCTCCACTTT	CSVKDSVNSPLHF
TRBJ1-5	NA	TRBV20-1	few	TGCAGTGCTTGGGCAAGGGGCGGCAATCAGCCCCAGCATTTT	CSAWARGGNQPQHF
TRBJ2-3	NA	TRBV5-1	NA	TGCGCCAGCAGCTTGGGAAGCACTACGACAGATACGCAGTATTTT	CASSLGSTTTDTQYF
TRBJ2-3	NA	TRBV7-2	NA	TGTGCCAGCAGCTTAGGCGGGGTTGGAGTAAATACGCAGTATTTT	CASSLGGVGVNTQYF
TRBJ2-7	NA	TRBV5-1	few	NA	CASTNQTSMYLCASIGGTTYEQYF
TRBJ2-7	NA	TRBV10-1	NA	TGCGCCAGCAGTGAGAAAGGGACACGGATGTATGAGCAGTACTTC	CASSEKGTRMYEQYF
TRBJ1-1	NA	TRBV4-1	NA	TGCGCCAGCAGCCAAGATGGTTTGGGCAGACAAAACACTGAAGCTTTCTTT	CASSQDGLGRQNTEAFF
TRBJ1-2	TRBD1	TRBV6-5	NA	TGTGCCAGCAGTTCCTCGACAGGGGCGGTCTCTGGCTACACCTTC	CASSSSTGAVSGYTF
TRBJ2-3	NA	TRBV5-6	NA	TGTGCCAGCAGCTTGAAAGTCACCAGCACAGATACGCAGTATTTT	CASSLKVTSTDTQYF
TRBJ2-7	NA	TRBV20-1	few	TGCAGTGCTAGGGCCTCTCGAGGCCAATACGAGCAGTACTTC	CSARASRGQYEQYF
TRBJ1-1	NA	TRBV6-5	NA	TGTGCCAGCAGTTATTCGGGGACCGTCGCAGCCAAAGCTTTCTTT	CASSYSGTVAAKAFF
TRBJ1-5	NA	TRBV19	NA	TGTGCCAGTAGTATCGATACAGGGTTCGGCAATCAGCCCCAGCATTTT	CASSIDTGFGNQPQHF
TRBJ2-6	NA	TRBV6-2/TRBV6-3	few	TGTGCCAGCAGAAGTGCCGGGATCTCTGGGGCCAACGTCCTGACTTTC	CASRSAGISGANVLTF
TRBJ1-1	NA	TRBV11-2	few	TGTGCCAGCAGCTTAACTTCGTGGAATCCTGAAGCTTTCTTT	CASSLTSWNPEAFF
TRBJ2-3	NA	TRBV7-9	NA	TGTGCCAGCAGCTGGCGGGGCGCAGATACGCAGTATTTT	CASSWRGADTQYF
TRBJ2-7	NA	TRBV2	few	TGTGCCAGCAGTGAAGTGACAGGAGCCTACGAGCAGTACTTC	CASSEVTGAYEQYF
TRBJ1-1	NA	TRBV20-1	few	TGCAGTGCTAGAGTGGGAGGGATCACTGAAGCTTTCTTT	CSARVGGITEAFF
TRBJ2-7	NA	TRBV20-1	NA	TGCAGTGCCAGACCCCGGGACGAGCAGTACTTC	CSARPRDEQYF
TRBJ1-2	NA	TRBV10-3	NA	TGTGCCATCAGTGAGGAACCGAGAGGTGGCTACACCTTC	CAISEEPRGGYTF
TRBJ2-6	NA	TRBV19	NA	TGTGCCAGTAGTCCCAGACCAGTAGCCGGGGCCAACGTCCTGACTTTC	CASSPRPVAGANVLTF
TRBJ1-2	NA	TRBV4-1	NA	TGCGCCAGCAGCCAAGCGGACGGCCAAAACTATGGCTACACCTTC	CASSQADGQNYGYTF
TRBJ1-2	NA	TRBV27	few	TGTGCCAGCAGTTTATCATTCAGCTTAAACTATGGCTACACCTTC	CASSLSFSLNYGYTF
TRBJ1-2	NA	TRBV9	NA	TGTGCCAGCAGCGTAGCTCTGGACAGTAACTATGGCTACACCTTC	CASSVALDSNYGYTF
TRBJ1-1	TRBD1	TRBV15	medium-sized	TGTGCCACCAGCAGAATCTGGACAGGGGAAACGAACACTGAAGCTTTCTTT	CATSRIWTGETNTEAFF
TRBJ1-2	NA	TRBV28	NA	TGTGCCAGCAGCCCCGTCCCCCCAGCGGGCAGCTACACCTTC	CASSPVPPAGSYTF
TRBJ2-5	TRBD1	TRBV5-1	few	TGCGCCAGCAGCCCGGGGACAGCCCAAGAGACCCAGTACTTC	CASSPGTAQETQYF
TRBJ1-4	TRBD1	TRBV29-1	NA	TGCAGCGTTGGTATAGGGACAGTGAATGAAAAACTGTTTTTT	CSVGIGTVNEKLFF
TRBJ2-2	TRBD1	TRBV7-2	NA	TGTGCCAGCAGCTCACAGGGGATTGCCGGGGAGCTGTTTTTT	CASSSQGIAGELFF
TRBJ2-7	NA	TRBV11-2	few	TGTGCCAGCAGCTTACAGGTCTCGGGCAGTGCCTACGAGCAGTACTTC	CASSLQVSGSAYEQYF
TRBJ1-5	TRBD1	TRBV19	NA	TGTGCCAGTAGCTATCAGGGGGATCAGCCCCAGCATTTT	CASSYQGDQPQHF
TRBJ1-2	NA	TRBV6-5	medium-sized	TGTGCCAGCAGTTACTTTGGGCAGGGGAAAGGCTACACCTTC	CASSYFGQGKGYTF
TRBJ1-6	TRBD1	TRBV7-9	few	TGTGCCAGCAGCCTCCCGGGACAGGGTATTTCACCCCTCCACTTT	CASSLPGQGISPLHF
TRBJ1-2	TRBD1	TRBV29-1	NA	TGCAGCGTTGAGGCCCAGGGGACAGCGGCTGGCTACACCTTC	CSVEAQGTAAGYTF
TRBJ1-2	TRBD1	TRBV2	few	TGTGCCAGCACCACACAGGGGGGTCTCGAGGGCTACACCTTC	CASTTQGGLEGYTF
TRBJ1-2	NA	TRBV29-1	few	TGCAGCACTGAGCCAATAGGTGGGGGGGTCGGCTACACCTTC	CSTEPIGGGVGYTF
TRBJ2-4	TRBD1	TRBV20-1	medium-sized	TGCAGTGCCCCACAGGGGGTTCAGTACTTC	CSAPQGVQYF
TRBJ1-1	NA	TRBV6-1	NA	TGTGCCAGCAGTGAAAGTTACAGAAAAAACACTGAAGCTTTCTTT	CASSESYRKNTEAFF
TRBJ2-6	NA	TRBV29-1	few	TGCAGCGTTGGAGGTACTGGGGCCAACGTCCTGACTTTC	CSVGGTGANVLTF
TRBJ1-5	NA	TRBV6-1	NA	TGTGCCAGCGGGACTTTTAGCAATCAGCCCCAGCATTTT	CASGTFSNQPQHF
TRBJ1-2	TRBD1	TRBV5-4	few	TGTGCCAGCAGCTTCGAAAGGGGACAGGCTCTGTTTTATGGCTACACCTTC	CASSFERGQALFYGYTF
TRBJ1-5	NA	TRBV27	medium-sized	TGTGCCAGCAGTTTGGAGTCAGGGGATCAGCCCCAGCATTTT	CASSLESGDQPQHF
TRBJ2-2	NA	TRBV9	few	TGTGCCAGCAGCGCGAGTACGAACACCGGGGAGCTGTTTTTT	CASSASTNTGELFF
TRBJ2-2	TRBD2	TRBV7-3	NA	TGTGCCAGCAGCTCTGGACTAGCGGGGCTCGGCTTGGCCGGGGAGCTGTTTTTT	CASSSGLAGLGLAGELFF
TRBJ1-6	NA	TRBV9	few	TGTGCCAGCAGCGTAGGCAGGGATGGGTACTCACCCCTCCACTTT	CASSVGRDGYSPLHF
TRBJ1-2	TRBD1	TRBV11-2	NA	TGTGCCAGCCGACAGGGGGACTATGGCTACACCTTC	CASRQGDYGYTF
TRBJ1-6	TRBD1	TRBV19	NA	TGTGCCAGTAGTACGAGACAGGGGGCATATTCACCCCTCCACTTT	CASSTRQGAYSPLHF
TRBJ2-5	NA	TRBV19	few	TGTGCCAGTAGTATGGCCGGGAGACAAGAGACCCAGTACTTC	CASSMAGRQETQYF
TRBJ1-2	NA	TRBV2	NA	TGTGCCAGCAGTGTCCTCCCCCAGGGTCAAGGCTACACCTTC	CASSVLPQGQGYTF
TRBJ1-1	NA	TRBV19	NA	TGTGCCAGTAGTGTAGTGGAGGCGAGGGTTATGAACACTGAAGCTTTCTTT	CASSVVEARVMNTEAFF
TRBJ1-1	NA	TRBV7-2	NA	TGTGCCAGCAACCCCTCTCAAACCACACGTCCAGCTTTCTTT	CASNPSQTTRPAFF
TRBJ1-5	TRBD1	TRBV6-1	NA	TGTGCCAGCAGCAGGGGGCCTGAGCAGCCCCAGCATTTT	CASSRGPEQPQHF